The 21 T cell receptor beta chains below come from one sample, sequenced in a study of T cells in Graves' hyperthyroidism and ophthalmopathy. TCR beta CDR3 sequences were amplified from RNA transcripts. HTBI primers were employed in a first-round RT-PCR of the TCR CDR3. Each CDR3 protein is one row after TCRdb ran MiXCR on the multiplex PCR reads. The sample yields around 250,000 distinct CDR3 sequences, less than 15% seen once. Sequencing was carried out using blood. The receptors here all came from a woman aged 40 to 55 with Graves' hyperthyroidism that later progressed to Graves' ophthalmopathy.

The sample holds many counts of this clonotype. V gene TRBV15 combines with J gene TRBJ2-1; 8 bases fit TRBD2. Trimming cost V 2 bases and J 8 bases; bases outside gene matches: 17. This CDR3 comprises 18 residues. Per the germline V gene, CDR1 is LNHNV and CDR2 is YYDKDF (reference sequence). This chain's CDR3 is CATSRTALAASATHEQFF. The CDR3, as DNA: TGTGCCACCAGCAGAACAGCACTAGCGGCCAGTGCTACACATGAGCAGTTCTTC.

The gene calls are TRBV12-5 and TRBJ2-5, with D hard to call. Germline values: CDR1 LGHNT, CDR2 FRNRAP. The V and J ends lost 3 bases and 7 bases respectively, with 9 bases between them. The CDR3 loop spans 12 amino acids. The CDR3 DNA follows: TGTGCTAGTGGTTTCAAAGAAGGGACCCAGTACTTC. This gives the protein CASGFKEGTQYF.

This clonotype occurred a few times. The DNA of the CDR3 is TGTGCCTGGAGTGTCGGGACAGTCTACGAGCAGTACTTC. Translation: CAWSVGTVYEQYF. The chain combines TRBV30 with TRBJ2-7; 7 bases map to TRBD1. CDR3 size: 13 residues. V dropped 0 bases and J dropped 3; count of bases not matched to a gene: 2. The germline CDR1 and CDR2 sequences are GTSNPN and SVGIG (reference sequence). The full variable domain, its missing parts supplied by reference TRBV30 and TRBJ2-7, is SQTIHQWPATLVQPVGSPLSLECTVEGTSNPNLYWYRQAAGRGLQLLFYSVGIGQISSEVPQNLSASRPQDRQFILSSKKLLLSDSGFYLCAWSVGTVYEQYFGPGTRLTVT.

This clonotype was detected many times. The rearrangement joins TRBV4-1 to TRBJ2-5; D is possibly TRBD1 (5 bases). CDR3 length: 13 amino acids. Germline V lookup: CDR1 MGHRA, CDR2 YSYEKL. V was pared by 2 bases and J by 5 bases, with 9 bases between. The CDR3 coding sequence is TGCGCCAGCAGCCAATTGCCAGGGGAGACCCAGTACTTC. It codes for CASSQLPGETQYF.

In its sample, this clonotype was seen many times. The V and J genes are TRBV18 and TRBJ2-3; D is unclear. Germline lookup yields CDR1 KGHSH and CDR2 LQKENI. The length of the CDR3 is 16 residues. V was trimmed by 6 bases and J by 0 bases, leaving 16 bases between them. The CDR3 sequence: CASSTKYSASTDTQYF. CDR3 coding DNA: TGTGCCAGCTCCACTAAATATTCGGCTAGCACAGATACGCAGTATTTT.

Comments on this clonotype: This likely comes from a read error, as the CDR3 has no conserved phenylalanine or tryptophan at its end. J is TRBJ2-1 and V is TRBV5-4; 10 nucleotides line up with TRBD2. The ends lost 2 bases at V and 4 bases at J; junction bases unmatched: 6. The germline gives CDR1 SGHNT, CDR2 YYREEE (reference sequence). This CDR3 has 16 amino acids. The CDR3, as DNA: TGTGCCAGCAGCTTTTCTGGGACTAGCGCATACAATGAGCAGTTCCTC. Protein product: CASSFSGTSAYNEQFL.

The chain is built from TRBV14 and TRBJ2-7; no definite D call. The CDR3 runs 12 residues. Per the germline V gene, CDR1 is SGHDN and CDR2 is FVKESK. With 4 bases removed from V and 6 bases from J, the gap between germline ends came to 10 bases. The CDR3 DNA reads TGTGCCAGCAGCCGGGGAATAACCGAGCAGTACTTC. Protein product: CASSRGITEQYF.

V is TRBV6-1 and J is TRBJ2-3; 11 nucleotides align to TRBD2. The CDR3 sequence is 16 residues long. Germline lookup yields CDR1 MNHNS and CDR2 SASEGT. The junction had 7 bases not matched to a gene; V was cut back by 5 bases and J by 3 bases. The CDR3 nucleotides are TGTGCCAGCAGTCGTTGGGTAGCGGGAGGGACAGATACGCAGTATTTT. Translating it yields CASSRWVAGGTDTQYF.

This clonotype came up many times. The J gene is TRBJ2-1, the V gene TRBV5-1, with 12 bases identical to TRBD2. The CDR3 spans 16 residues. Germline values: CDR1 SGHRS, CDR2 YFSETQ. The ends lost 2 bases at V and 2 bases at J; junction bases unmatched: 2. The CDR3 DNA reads TGCGCCAGCAGCTTCTCTAGCGGGAGGGCCTACAATGAGCAGTTCTTC. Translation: CASSFSSGRAYNEQFF.

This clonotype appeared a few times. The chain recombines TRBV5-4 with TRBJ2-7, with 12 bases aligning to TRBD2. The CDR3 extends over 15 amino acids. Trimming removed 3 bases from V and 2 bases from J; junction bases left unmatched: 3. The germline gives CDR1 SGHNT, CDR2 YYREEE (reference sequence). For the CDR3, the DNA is TGTGCCAGCAGCTCCGGACTAGCGGGACCCTACGAGCAGTACTTC. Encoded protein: CASSSGLAGPYEQYF.

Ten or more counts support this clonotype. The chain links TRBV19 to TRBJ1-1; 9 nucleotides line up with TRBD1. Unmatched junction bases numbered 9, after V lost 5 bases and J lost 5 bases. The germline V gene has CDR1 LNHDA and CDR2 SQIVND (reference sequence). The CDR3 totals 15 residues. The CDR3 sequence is CASSRGQGWNTEAFF. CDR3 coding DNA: TGTGCCAGTAGTCGCGGACAGGGGTGGAATACTGAAGCTTTCTTT.

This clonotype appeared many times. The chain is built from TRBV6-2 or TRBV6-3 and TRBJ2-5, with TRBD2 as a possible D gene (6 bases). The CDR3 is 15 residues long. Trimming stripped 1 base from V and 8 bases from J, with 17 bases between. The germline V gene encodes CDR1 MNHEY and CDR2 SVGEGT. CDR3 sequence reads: CASSYLGLNEGTQYF. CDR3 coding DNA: TGTGCCAGCAGTTACTTGGGACTCAATGAGGGCACCCAGTACTTC.

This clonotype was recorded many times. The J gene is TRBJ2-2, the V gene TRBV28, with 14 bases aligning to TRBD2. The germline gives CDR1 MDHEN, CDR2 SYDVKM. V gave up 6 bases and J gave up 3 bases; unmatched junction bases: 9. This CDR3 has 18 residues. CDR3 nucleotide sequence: TGTGCCAGCAGCACCACCCCGGGACTAGCGGGAGACACCGGGGAGCTGTTTTTT. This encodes CASSTTPGLAGDTGELFF.

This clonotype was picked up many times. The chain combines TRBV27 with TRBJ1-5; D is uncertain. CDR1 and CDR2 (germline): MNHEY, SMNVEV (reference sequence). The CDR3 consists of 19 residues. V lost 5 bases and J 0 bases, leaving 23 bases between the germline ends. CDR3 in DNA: TGTGCCAGCAGTCCCGATCCGGGAACCCTGGGGTATAGCAATCAGCCCCAGCATTTT. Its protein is CASSPDPGTLGYSNQPQHF.

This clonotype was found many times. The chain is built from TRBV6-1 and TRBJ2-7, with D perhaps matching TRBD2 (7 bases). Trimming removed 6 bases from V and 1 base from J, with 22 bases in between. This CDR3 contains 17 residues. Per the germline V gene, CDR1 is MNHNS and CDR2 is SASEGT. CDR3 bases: TGTGCCAGCAGGAAGGGGCGGGAGAGGGGGTTTTCCTACGAGCAGTACTTC. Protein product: CASRKGRERGFSYEQYF.

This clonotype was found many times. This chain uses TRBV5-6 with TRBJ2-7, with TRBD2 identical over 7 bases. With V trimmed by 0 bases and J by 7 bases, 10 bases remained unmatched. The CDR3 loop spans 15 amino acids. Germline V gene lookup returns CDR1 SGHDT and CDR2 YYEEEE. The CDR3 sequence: CASSLVLAADGEQYF. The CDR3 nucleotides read TGTGCCAGCAGCTTGGTTCTAGCGGCCGACGGGGAGCAGTACTTC.

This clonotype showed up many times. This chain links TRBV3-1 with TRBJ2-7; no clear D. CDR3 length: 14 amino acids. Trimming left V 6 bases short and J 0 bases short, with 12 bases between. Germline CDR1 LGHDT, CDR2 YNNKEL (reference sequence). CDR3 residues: CASSSRYSSYEQYF. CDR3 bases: TGTGCCAGCAGTTCTCGGTATTCCTCCTACGAGCAGTACTTC.

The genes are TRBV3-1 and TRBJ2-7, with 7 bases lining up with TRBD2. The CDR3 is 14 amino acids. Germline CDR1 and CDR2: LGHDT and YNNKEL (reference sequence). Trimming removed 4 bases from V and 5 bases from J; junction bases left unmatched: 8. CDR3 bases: TGTGCCAGCAGCCGGCGGGAGATCCATCACGAGCAGTACTTC. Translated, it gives CASSRREIHHEQYF.

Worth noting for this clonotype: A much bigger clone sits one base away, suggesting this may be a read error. The CDR3 reads CASRQDGDSKPQHF. The CDR3 coding sequence is TGTGCCAGCCGCCAAGATGGGGACAGCAAGCCCCAGCATTTT. The chain has TRBV14 and TRBJ1-5, with 7 bases lining up with TRBD1. This CDR3 region has 14 residues. The V gene's germline CDR1 is SGHDN and CDR2 FVKESK.

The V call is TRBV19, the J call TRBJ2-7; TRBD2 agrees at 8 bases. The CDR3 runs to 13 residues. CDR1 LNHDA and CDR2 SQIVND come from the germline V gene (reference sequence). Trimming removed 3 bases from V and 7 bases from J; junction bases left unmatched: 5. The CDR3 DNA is TGTGCCAGTAGTATGGGGACTAGTGGTGAGCAGTACTTC. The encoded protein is CASSMGTSGEQYF.

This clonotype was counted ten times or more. CDR3 amino acids: CSVTGAGANVLTF. The CDR3 DNA reads TGCAGCGTGACAGGGGCTGGGGCCAACGTCCTGACTTTC. V and J are TRBV29-1 and TRBJ2-6; 8 positions match TRBD1. Germline V gene data show CDR1 as SQVTM and CDR2 as ANQGSEA. The junction had 0 bases not matched to a gene; V was cut back by 6 bases and J by 2 bases. This CDR3 has 13 amino acids.